The 20 T cell receptor beta chains presented below share a single source sample, sequenced in a study of TIL therapy for anti-PD-1-resistant metastatic lung cancer. Specified time point: pre-treatment sample, taken before nivolumab and TIL therapy. The immunoSEQ assay was v3. Profiling relied on immunoSEQ multiplex PCR, and the TCRdb table lists in-frame clones only, not all of them. There are under 70,000 clones in the sample; about 70% occur only once, and about 1.8% lies in the top ten. Sequencing used blood, obtained at baseline. These receptors all come from a person between 30 and 80 years old with non-small cell lung cancer.

This chain uses TRBV7-2 with TRBJ2-7, with 9 bases aligning to TRBD2. The CDR3 contains 13 residues. The germline gives CDR1 SGHTA, CDR2 FQGNSA. Trimming took 4 bases from V and 4 from J; bases not matched to a gene: 2. Here the CDR3 DNA reads TGTGCCAGCAGCTCTAGCGGGATATACGAGCAGTACTTC. Protein product: CASSSSGIYEQYF.

In its sample, this clone was seen once. The chain couples TRBV4-2 to TRBJ1-1; 7 bases map to TRBD1. J lost 8 bases, V lost 0 bases, and 12 bases had no gene match. The CDR3 runs 16 residues. Germline V lookup: CDR1 LGHNA, CDR2 YNFKEQ. This chain's CDR3 is CASSQDIPQGRVEAFF. CDR3 in DNA: TGTGCCAGCAGCCAAGACATTCCACAGGGGCGGGTAGAAGCTTTCTTT.

The table lists this clone with a few counts. The chain couples TRBV28 to TRBJ1-1, with D tentatively TRBD1 (6 bases). The V end was cut by 5 bases, the J end by 8 bases, with 15 bases between. Germline V gene data show CDR1 as MDHEN and CDR2 as SYDVKM. The CDR3 length is 13 residues. CDR3 protein: CASSRATDREAFF. In DNA form, the CDR3 reads TGTGCCAGCAGTCGGGCTACAGACAGGGAAGCTTTCTTT.

The chain recombines TRBV11-2 with TRBJ1-2, with TRBD1 as a possible D gene (5 bases). V shed 1 base and J shed 7 bases, with 10 bases lying between them. The germline V gene encodes CDR1 SGHAT and CDR2 FQNNGV. There are 13 residues in the CDR3. The CDR3 nucleotides are TGTGCCAGCAGCTTAGTGAGGGGATCTGGCTACACCTTC. This codes for CASSLVRGSGYTF.

This clone was observed a few times. The CDR3 region has the DNA TGTGCCAGCAGTCTCGGACCAAATCAGCCCCAGCATTTT. Encoded protein: CASSLGPNQPQHF. V is TRBV27 and J is TRBJ1-5; D unresolved. V was clipped by 5 bases and J by 4 bases, with 9 bases between them. Germline CDR1 MNHEY, CDR2 SMNVEV (reference sequence). CDR3 length: 13 amino acids.

The CDR3 here is CASSSEWNDEKLFF. DNA for the CDR3: TGTGCCAGCAGCTCTGAGTGGAATGATGAAAAACTGTTTTTT. The genes are TRBV11-2 and TRBJ1-4; D remains ambiguous. Germline lookup yields CDR1 SGHAT and CDR2 FQNNGV. CDR3 length: 14 amino acids. V lost 4 bases to trimming and J lost 6 bases, with 12 bases between them.

The chain couples TRBV30 to TRBJ1-4; D is undetermined. The germline gives CDR1 GTSNPN, CDR2 SVGIG (reference sequence). This CDR3 has 12 amino acids. The CDR3 sequence is CAATDINEKLFF. The CDR3 bases are TGTGCTGCAACAGACATTAATGAAAAACTGTTTTTT.

The chain couples TRBV5-1 to TRBJ2-3; D not resolved. The CDR3 runs 12 residues. Trimming pared 4 bases from V and 5 bases from J, leaving 8 bases between. CDR1 is SGHRS, CDR2 YFSETQ, per germline. DNA for the CDR3: TGCGCCAGCAGCCCCCCGGGAGATACGCAGTATTTT. Protein product: CASSPPGDTQYF.

The chain links TRBV5-1 to TRBJ2-5; 10 nucleotides agree with TRBD1. With V trimmed by 0 bases and J by 5 bases, 13 bases remained unmatched. Germline V gene sequence: CDR1 SGHRS, CDR2 YFSETQ. The CDR3 loop spans 18 amino acids. The CDR3 region has the DNA TGCGCCAGCAGCTTGGCCAACCCGGGACAGGGGCAGTGGGAGACCCAGTACTTC. Its protein is CASSLANPGQGQWETQYF.

The V and J genes are TRBV13 and TRBJ2-3; unclear D gene. V lost 2 bases and J lost 1, with 16 bases in between. This CDR3 spans 17 amino acids. Germline V CDR1 and CDR2: PRHDT, FYEKMQ (reference sequence). CDR3 region: CASSLMWGSEGTDTQYF. CDR3 nucleotide sequence: TGTGCCAGCAGCTTAATGTGGGGATCCGAGGGCACAGATACGCAGTATTTT. Looking up the rest from reference TRBV13 and TRBJ2-3 gives the full variable domain: AAGVIQSPRHLIKEKRETATLKCYPIPRHDTVYWYQQGPGQDPQFLISFYEKMQSDKGSIPDRFSAQQFSDYHSELNMSSLELGDSALYFCASSLMWGSEGTDTQYFGPGTRLTVL.

This chain joins TRBV20-1 and TRBJ2-3; D gene unclear. Germline values: CDR1 DFQATT, CDR2 SNEGSKA (reference sequence). The CDR3 is 11 amino acids. Between the trimmed V and J ends, which lost 3 bases and 1 base, there was a span of 2 bases. DNA of the CDR3: TGCAGTGCTAGCCGCACAGATACGCAGTATTTT. This translates into CSASRTDTQYF.

This clone was seen a handful of times. The chain uses TRBV7-2 and TRBJ1-2, with D maybe TRBD1 (6 bases). Trimming took 4 bases from V and 8 from J, leaving 17 bases between them. Germline CDR1 is SGHTA and CDR2 is FQGNSA. This CDR3 spans 14 amino acids. Written as DNA, the CDR3 is TGTGCCAGCAGCTCCTCCCCCCAGGACAGAGGCTACACCTTC. This sequence encodes CASSSSPQDRGYTF. The variable domain in full, completed from reference TRBV7-2 and TRBJ1-2, reads GAGVSQSPSNKVTEKGKDVELRCDPISGHTALYWYRQSLGQGLEFLIYFQGNSAPDKSGLPSDRFSAERTGGSVSTLTIQRTQQEDSAVYLCASSSSPQDRGYTFGSGTRLTVV.

This chain links TRBV27 with TRBJ1-5, with 7 positions matching TRBD1. This CDR3 region has 15 residues. The V gene's germline CDR1 is MNHEY and CDR2 SMNVEV (reference sequence). The trim removed 8 bases at V and 6 bases at J, leaving 13 bases unmatched. The CDR3 sequence is CASATGSPLFQPQHF. CDR3 bases: TGTGCCAGCGCGACAGGGTCCCCACTGTTTCAGCCCCAGCATTTT.

The chain carries TRBV7-2 and TRBJ1-5; D is unresolved. Germline V gives CDR1 SGHTA, CDR2 FQGNSA. The ends were cut back, 7 bases at V and 0 bases at J, with 10 bases in the middle. There are 14 residues in the CDR3. CDR3 coding DNA: TGTGCCAGCAACGTTATCTATAGCAATCAGCCCCAGCATTTT. Translation: CASNVIYSNQPQHF. Based on the CDR3 plus reference TRBV7-2 and TRBJ1-5, the full variable domain is GAGVSQSPSNKVTEKGKDVELRCDPISGHTALYWYRQSLGQGLEFLIYFQGNSAPDKSGLPSDRFSAERTGGSVSTLTIQRTQQEDSAVYLCASNVIYSNQPQHFGDGTRLSIL.

This rearrangement joins TRBV7-8 to TRBJ2-7; D gene ambiguous. V lost 1 base to trimming and J lost 6 bases, with 10 bases between them. Germline lookup yields CDR1 SGHVS and CDR2 FQNEAQ. This CDR3 comprises 13 residues. The CDR3 region is CASSLEVRREQYF. CDR3 nucleotides: TGTGCCAGCAGCTTAGAGGTCCGTCGCGAGCAGTACTTC.

In its sample, this clone was seen a few times. The chain recombines TRBV19 with TRBJ1-5, with D perhaps matching TRBD1 (6 bases). The CDR3 has 13 amino acids. Trimming stripped 7 bases from V and 3 bases from J, with 10 bases between. Germline assignment: CDR1 LNHDA and CDR2 SQIVND (reference sequence). This CDR3 reads CASTGAVNQPQHF. CDR3 bases: TGTGCCAGTACGGGGGCAGTCAATCAGCCCCAGCATTTT.

The rearrangement joins TRBV7-6 to TRBJ2-1; 12 bases are a match to TRBD1. Unmatched junction bases numbered 14, after V lost 5 bases and J lost 15 bases. Germline V gene data show CDR1 as SGHVS and CDR2 as FNYEAQ. The CDR3 length is 15 residues. The CDR3 here is CASSLTGTGGSTLFF. The CDR3 bases are TGTGCCAGCAGCCTAACCGGGACAGGGGGCAGTACGCTGTTCTTC.

V is TRBV7-6 and J is TRBJ2-5; D could derive from TRBD1 or TRBD2 (6 bases each). The V end lost 5 bases, the J end lost 2 bases, and 18 bases lay between the germline ends. CDR3 length: 16 residues. Germline loops: CDR1 SGHVS, CDR2 FNYEAQ. DNA of the CDR3: TGTGCCAGCAGCGAGAGGGGGGCAGGACCTCAAGAGACCCAGTACTTC. Translated, it gives CASSERGAGPQETQYF.

The chain recombines TRBV5-1 with TRBJ2-7, with D possibly TRBD2 on 5 matching bases. The CDR3 runs 13 residues. Germline V gene lookup returns CDR1 SGHRS and CDR2 YFSETQ. V lost 4 bases and J lost 1, with 9 bases in between. The CDR3 sequence: CASSAGVSYEQYF. In nucleotides, the CDR3 is TGCGCCAGCAGCGCCGGGGTATCCTACGAGCAGTACTTC.

The chain carries TRBV6-5 and TRBJ2-1; TRBD2 is a possible D gene (6 bases). The germline CDR1 and CDR2 sequences are MNHEY and SVGAGI. There are 14 residues in the CDR3. Between the trimmed V and J ends, which lost 6 bases and 4 bases, there was a span of 13 bases. CDR3 sequence (DNA): TGTGCCAGCAGACCGGACTACTTATACAATGAGCAGTTCTTC. It yields the protein CASRPDYLYNEQFF.